This T cell receptor beta chain was documented in a study of long-term antiretroviral therapy in people with HIV. Study outcomes and limitations: Across all time points, the repertoire was dominated by clones that expanded before ART.

In the case of this clone: The antigen is not known.

The libraries were made with immunoSEQ v3.0 at survey level. The data were produced by immunoSEQ multiplex PCR, yet TCRdb's version contains in-frame clones alone and is incomplete. This sample has fewer than 20,000 clones; roughly 72% occur once, and the top ten carry about 15%. Germline CDR1 reads LNHDA; CDR2 reads SQIVND (reference sequence). The CDR3 sequence is 13 residues long. Trimming removed 6 bases from V and 7 bases from J, with 13 bases in between. This chain joins TRBV19 and TRBJ1-5; no clear D. This TCR came from a woman between 45 and 60 years old with HIV. Sequenced here: unsorted PBMCs, sampled nearly 2.6 years before starting antiretroviral therapy. CDR3 DNA sequence: TGTGCCAGTAGCGCCCGGGGTGGACAGCCCCAGCATTTT. This gives the protein CASSARGGQPQHF.